The 32 T cell receptor beta chains presented below share a single source sample, sequenced in a study of blood T cell repertoires in COVID-19. Data came from immunoSEQ multiplex PCR; TCRdb stores just in-frame clones and leaves some out. The profile shows about 280,000 clones, about 89% of them singletons. The sequencing sample was made of peripheral blood. These receptor sequences come from a woman in her 40s who had recovered from COVID-19.

The rearrangement links TRBV28 to TRBJ2-2; 11 positions agree with TRBD1. The germline V gene encodes CDR1 MDHEN and CDR2 SYDVKM. The ends lost 3 bases at V and 7 bases at J; junction bases unmatched: 19. The CDR3 totals 20 residues. CDR3 in DNA: TGTGCCAGCAGTTTTCAACGCCGGACAGGGGGCGCCTTTTATGGCGGGGAGCTGTTTTTT. This codes for CASSFQRRTGGAFYGGELFF.

This clone was counted once. The chain joins TRBV7-3 to TRBJ1-1, with 7 bases lining up with TRBD1. The germline V gene encodes CDR1 SGHTA and CDR2 FQGTGA. J lost 3 bases, V lost 5 bases, and 3 bases had no gene match. The length of the CDR3 is 13 residues. CDR3: CASSRTGDTEAFF. CDR3 nucleotide sequence: TGTGCCAGCAGCCGCACAGGGGACACTGAAGCTTTCTTT.

This clone was counted once. This chain uses TRBV3-1 (or the pseudogene TRBV3-2) with TRBJ2-5; 7 nucleotides align to TRBD2. J gave up 4 bases and V 1 base, and 9 bases lay outside the gene matches. The CDR3 length is 16 residues. The germline gives CDR1 LGHDT, CDR2 YNNKEL (reference sequence). CDR3 sequence reads: CASSQAWGEGGETQYF. CDR3 bases: TGTGCCAGCAGCCAAGCATGGGGGGAGGGAGGAGAGACCCAGTACTTC.

The chain joins TRBV5-4 to TRBJ2-3; D not certain. Trimming cost V 0 bases and J 0 bases, with 14 bases left between them. Germline V gene data show CDR1 as SGHNT and CDR2 as YYREEE (reference sequence). The CDR3 has 17 amino acids. The DNA of the CDR3 is TGTGCCAGCAGCTTGGCACGTTCACCCACTAGCACAGATACGCAGTATTTT. Its translation is CASSLARSPTSTDTQYF. The full variable domain, completed using reference TRBV5-4 and TRBJ2-3, is ETGVTQSPTHLIKTRGQQVTLRCSSQSGHNTVSWYQQALGQGPQFIFQYYREEENGRGNFPPRFSGLQFPNYSSELNVNALELDDSALYLCASSLARSPTSTDTQYFGPGTRLTVL.

The chain employs TRBV19 and TRBJ2-7; 7 nucleotides match TRBD1. Losses at the gene ends were 1 base for V and 3 bases for J; bases not matched to a gene: 9. Germline V gene sequence: CDR1 LNHDA, CDR2 SQIVND (reference sequence). The CDR3 consists of 16 residues. The CDR3 protein is CASSIVGISGGYEQYF. In nucleotides, the CDR3 is TGTGCCAGTAGTATAGTTGGGATCTCAGGGGGCTACGAGCAGTACTTC. The full variable domain, its missing parts supplied by reference TRBV19 and TRBJ2-7, is DGGITQSPKYLFRKEGQNVTLSCEQNLNHDAMYWYRQDPGQGLRLIYYSQIVNDFQKGDIAEGYSVSREKKESFPLTVTSAQKNPTAFYLCASSIVGISGGYEQYFGPGTRLTVT.

The chain employs TRBV2 and TRBJ1-3; 8 nucleotides match TRBD1. Germline CDR1 reads SNHLY; CDR2 reads FYNNEI. V shed 5 bases, J shed 4 bases, and the junction held 7 bases outside the gene matches. This CDR3 comprises 15 residues. The CDR3: CASSSQGGSGNTIYF. The CDR3 DNA follows: TGTGCCAGCAGTTCACAGGGGGGCTCCGGAAACACCATATATTTT.

CDR3 in amino acids: CASSGANYGYTF. CDR3 coding DNA: TGTGCCAGCAGTGGAGCTAACTATGGCTACACCTTC. The chain is built from TRBV2 and TRBJ1-2; the D is unclear. Trimming removed 4 bases from V and 0 bases from J, with 3 bases in between. Germline lookup yields CDR1 SNHLY and CDR2 FYNNEI. The CDR3 runs 12 residues.

This chain uses TRBV6-6 with TRBJ2-1, with 15 bases identical to TRBD2. Per the germline V gene, CDR1 is MNHNY and CDR2 is SVGAGI (reference sequence). V dropped 4 bases and J dropped 6; count of bases not matched to a gene: 1. This CDR3 contains 15 residues. The CDR3 DNA is TGTGCCAGCAGTTGGGGACTAGCGGGAGGCAATGAGCAGTTCTTC. As protein: CASSWGLAGGNEQFF.

J is TRBJ2-5 and V is TRBV27; no definite D call. CDR3 length: 13 residues. Per germline, CDR1 MNHEY and CDR2 SMNVEV (reference sequence). V lost 2 bases to trimming and J lost 11 bases, with 15 bases between them. The CDR3 DNA sequence: TGTGCCAGCAGTTTAACGACTGGGTCGACTCAGTACTTC. It translates to CASSLTTGSTQYF.

This clone was seen a single time. V usage is TRBV7-9 and J usage is TRBJ2-7; D might be TRBD1 (6 bases). Germline CDR1 is SEHNR and CDR2 is FQNEAQ (reference sequence). The V gene lost 1 base and the J gene lost 4 bases, with 8 bases spanning the gap. The CDR3 is 13 residues long. CDR3 sequence reads: CASSLGTVYEQYF. The CDR3, as DNA: TGTGCCAGCAGCTTAGGGACAGTTTACGAGCAGTACTTC.

The CDR3 loop is CASRRDQSEQFF. The CDR3 DNA is TGTGCCAGTAGGCGGGATCAAAGTGAGCAGTTCTTC. The rearrangement joins TRBV19 to TRBJ2-1; D perhaps matches TRBD2 (6 bases). The CDR3 consists of 12 residues. Germline CDR1 reads LNHDA; CDR2 reads SQIVND (reference sequence). V dropped 6 bases and J dropped 9 bases, with 12 bases sitting between them.

The chain links TRBV9 to TRBJ2-2, with TRBD2 identical over 8 bases. The CDR3 totals 14 residues. Unmatched junction bases numbered 3, after V lost 4 bases and J lost 4 bases. Germline V gives CDR1 SGDLS, CDR2 YYNGEE. The CDR3 DNA is TGTGCCAGCAGCCCCAGCGGGAGCACCGGGGAGCTGTTTTTT. It translates to CASSPSGSTGELFF. The full variable domain, rest sourced from reference TRBV9 and TRBJ2-2, is DSGVTQTPKHLITATGQRVTLRCSPRSGDLSVYWYQQSLDQGLQFLIQYYNGEERAKGNILERFSAQQFPDLHSELNLSSLELGDSALYFCASSPSGSTGELFFGEGSRLTVL.

The chain joins TRBV27 to TRBJ2-5; D perhaps matches TRBD2 (5 bases). Germline CDR1 reads MNHEY; CDR2 reads SMNVEV (reference sequence). The CDR3 covers 14 residues. Trimming stripped 5 bases from V and 5 bases from J, with 15 bases between. This CDR3 is CASSPRVSFETQYF. The CDR3 coding sequence is TGTGCCAGCAGTCCGAGGGTCTCGTTCGAGACCCAGTACTTC.

The chain couples TRBV11-3 to TRBJ2-1; no clear D gene. V was shortened by 2 bases and J by 6 bases, with 8 bases between the two germline ends. The CDR3 is 13 amino acids. Germline-derived CDR1 and CDR2 are SGHNT and YENEEA. The CDR3 sequence: CASSLLASNEQFF. The CDR3 nucleotides are TGTGCCAGCAGCTTATTGGCTAGCAATGAGCAGTTCTTC.

The chain recombines TRBV27 with TRBJ2-5; TRBD2 matches at 9 bases. The V segment lost 0 bases and the J segment 5 bases; nucleotides outside the gene matches: 4. The CDR3 has 15 residues. The germline V gene has CDR1 MNHEY and CDR2 SMNVEV (reference sequence). The CDR3 nucleotides read TGTGCCAGCAGTTTATCGGCGGGAGGGCTGGAGACCCAGTACTTC. This sequence encodes CASSLSAGGLETQYF.

This rearrangement joins TRBV18 to TRBJ2-4; 9 nucleotides match TRBD1. After removal of 6 bases from V and 1 base from J, the junction contained 4 bases not matched to a gene. Germline CDR1 reads KGHSH; CDR2 reads LQKENI. The CDR3 extends over 15 amino acids. In DNA form, the CDR3 reads TGTGCCAGCTCCCCCGGACAGGGGGCCAAAAACATTCAGTACTTC. Residues: CASSPGQGAKNIQYF.

The chain recombines TRBV11-2 with TRBJ2-1; TRBD2 agrees at 8 bases. V shed 5 bases, J shed 7 bases, and the junction held 10 bases outside the gene matches. This CDR3 has 15 residues. Germline V lookup: CDR1 SGHAT, CDR2 FQNNGV. CDR3 DNA: TGTGCCAGCAGCACGTTGGCCGGGAGGGTGAATGAGCAGTTCTTC. It yields the protein CASSTLAGRVNEQFF.

The chain has TRBV30 and TRBJ1-1, with unresolved D. Germline CDR1 is GTSNPN and CDR2 is SVGIG (reference sequence). The CDR3 loop spans 13 amino acids. The ends were cut back, 0 bases at V and 8 bases at J, with 13 bases in the middle. DNA of the CDR3: TGTGCCTGGAGTGTACAGCTGACAACAGAAGCTTTCTTT. Protein: CAWSVQLTTEAFF.

This chain connects TRBV7-3 to TRBJ2-1; D unresolved. The CDR3 has 16 residues. The V gene lost 1 base and the J gene lost 0 bases, with 10 bases spanning the gap. Germline loops: CDR1 SGHTA, CDR2 FQGTGA. This chain's CDR3 is CASSLSAASSYNEQFF. The CDR3 nucleotides read TGTGCCAGCAGCTTAAGCGCGGCTAGCTCCTACAATGAGCAGTTCTTC.

In its sample, this clone was seen once. The rearrangement links TRBV30 to TRBJ2-4; 13 bases are a match to TRBD2. Germline V gene lookup returns CDR1 GTSNPN and CDR2 SVGIG (reference sequence). There are 18 residues in the CDR3. With 0 bases clipped from V and 2 bases from J, the junction kept 7 bases outside the gene matches. Here the CDR3 reads CAWSVLAGGPGPKNIQYF. The CDR3 DNA reads TGTGCCTGGAGTGTACTAGCGGGAGGGCCGGGTCCCAAAAACATTCAGTACTTC. Supplemented by reference TRBV30 and TRBJ2-4, the full variable domain reads SQTIHQWPATLVQPVGSPLSLECTVEGTSNPNLYWYRQAAGRGLQLLFYSVGIGQISSEVPQNLSASRPQDRQFILSSKKLLLSDSGFYLCAWSVLAGGPGPKNIQYFGAGTRLSVL.

The chain carries TRBV27 and TRBJ1-1; 7 nucleotides match TRBD1. V was pared by 7 bases and J by 10 bases, with 12 bases of the junction left unmatched. The CDR3 is made up of 13 amino acids. Germline CDR1 is MNHEY and CDR2 is SMNVEV (reference sequence). The CDR3 DNA reads as TGTGCCAGCACTACTGTCGGGAGGGGGCTAGCTTTCTTT. Protein product: CASTTVGRGLAFF.

This chain links TRBV7-8 with TRBJ1-2; 7 bases map to TRBD1. The CDR3 has 12 amino acids. The trim removed 5 bases at V and 6 bases at J, leaving 3 bases unmatched. Germline-derived CDR1 and CDR2 are SGHVS and FQNEAQ. CDR3 bases: TGTGCCAGCAGCCGGACAGGTGATGGCTACACCTTC. This codes for CASSRTGDGYTF.

The CDR3 protein is CASNPGGEGTYEQYF. The CDR3 bases are TGTGCCAGCAACCCAGGGGGCGAAGGGACCTACGAGCAGTACTTC. The V and J genes are TRBV28 and TRBJ2-7; 8 nucleotides line up with TRBD1. Germline V CDR1 and CDR2: MDHEN, SYDVKM. With 7 bases clipped from V and 2 bases from J, the junction kept 10 bases outside the gene matches. The CDR3 is 15 amino acids.

This chain connects TRBV6-2 or TRBV6-3 to TRBJ1-5; 9 bases agree with TRBD1. The CDR3 has 16 amino acids. Germline V gene sequence: CDR1 MNHEY, CDR2 SVGEGT. V lost 6 bases to trimming and J lost 5 bases; unmatched junction nucleotides: 11. CDR3 region: CASSAALGQGDQPQHF. In nucleotides, the CDR3 is TGTGCCAGCAGCGCTGCGTTGGGACAGGGTGATCAGCCCCAGCATTTT.

The chain combines TRBV3-1 (or the pseudogene TRBV3-2) with TRBJ2-3; no clear D. The germline V gene has CDR1 LGHDT and CDR2 YNNKEL (reference sequence). Trimming removed 3 bases from V and 4 bases from J, with 2 bases in between. This CDR3 spans 11 amino acids. CDR3 sequence reads: CASSHADTQYF. CDR3 coding DNA: TGTGCCAGCAGCCACGCAGATACGCAGTATTTT.

The rearrangement links TRBV11-1 to TRBJ2-7; possibly TRBD2 for D (6 bases). The V end was cut by 7 bases, the J end by 7 bases, with 17 bases between. From germline, CDR1 is SGHAT and CDR2 FQDESV (reference sequence). The CDR3 totals 13 residues. The CDR3 nucleotides are TGTGCCAGCAAAACCGCCGGCCGGGAGGAGCAGTACTTC. Amino acids: CASKTAGREEQYF.

This chain joins TRBV27 and TRBJ1-2; 12 nucleotides line up with TRBD1. CDR1 and CDR2 (germline): MNHEY, SMNVEV (reference sequence). Trimming at V came to 6 bases and at J to 7 bases, leaving 3 bases not matched to a gene. The CDR3 has 13 amino acids. Here the CDR3 reads CASRGQGAVGYTF. The CDR3 region has the DNA TGTGCCAGCAGGGGACAGGGGGCGGTTGGCTACACCTTC.

This clone was seen a handful of times. This chain uses TRBV4-2 with TRBJ1-2, with no clear D. CDR1 LGHNA and CDR2 YNFKEQ come from the germline V gene. CDR3 length: 15 amino acids. V was clipped by 0 bases and J by 6 bases, with 14 bases between them. For the CDR3, the DNA is TGTGCCAGCAGCCAAGATTGGGAGGGAAGGAATGGCTACACCTTC. Translating gives CASSQDWEGRNGYTF.

The chain is built from TRBV28 and TRBJ2-7, with D possibly being TRBD2 (6 bases). CDR1 is MDHEN, CDR2 SYDVKM, per germline. This CDR3 is 15 amino acids long. V lost 2 bases and J lost 1, with 12 bases in between. CDR3 sequence (DNA): TGTGCCAGCAGTTTACCGGGCGGGGTTTCCTACGAGCAGTACTTC. Translation: CASSLPGGVSYEQYF.

This clone was observed a single time. The chain carries TRBV3-1 (or the pseudogene TRBV3-2) and TRBJ2-1; D not resolved. CDR1 is LGHDT and CDR2 is YNNKEL in the germline V gene (reference sequence). V was trimmed by 10 bases and J by 1 base, leaving 8 bases between them. The CDR3 covers 12 residues. This chain's CDR3 is CATSASYNEQFF. The DNA for the CDR3 is TGTGCCACCTCCGCGTCCTACAATGAGCAGTTCTTC.

The rearrangement uses TRBV10-2 and TRBJ2-7; 9 positions match TRBD1. The CDR3 has 12 residues. CDR1 and CDR2 (germline): WSHSY, SAAADI. After removal of 8 bases from V and 5 bases from J, the junction contained 4 bases not matched to a gene. The CDR3 DNA sequence: TGCGCCAGCGGACAGGGGCTGCACGAGCAGTACTTC. The encoded protein is CASGQGLHEQYF.

This chain connects TRBV2 to TRBJ2-1, with 10 bases lining up with TRBD2. The CDR3 consists of 16 residues. J gave up 6 bases and V 6 bases, and 11 bases lay outside the gene matches. The germline V gene encodes CDR1 SNHLY and CDR2 FYNNEI. CDR3 loop: CASRGVVASGSNEQFF. CDR3 nucleotide sequence: TGTGCCAGCAGGGGGGTGGTGGCTAGCGGGAGCAATGAGCAGTTCTTC.